Below, 12 T cell receptor beta chains from the same sample are listed, as sequenced in a study of blood T cell repertoires in COVID-19. The method was immunoSEQ multiplex PCR; TCRdb's version includes in-frame clones alone and lacks a portion of them. The sample holds 250,000 to 300,000 clones, about 89% seen once. The sample consisted of peripheral blood. These receptors all stem from a man between 40 and 49 years old with acute or convalescent COVID-19.

V and J are TRBV6-1 and TRBJ1-5; TRBD1 matches at 7 bases. Germline V gene lookup returns CDR1 MNHNS and CDR2 SASEGT. The V and J ends lost 2 bases and 4 bases, in that order; junction bases with no gene match: 5. CDR3 length equals 15 residues. In DNA, the CDR3 is TGTGCCAGCAGTGAAAACAGGGGCAGGAATCAGCCCCAGCATTTT. Amino acid sequence: CASSENRGRNQPQHF.

A single count supports this clone. The chain carries TRBV7-9 and TRBJ1-2; the D gene is possibly TRBD1 (6 bases). This CDR3 has 17 amino acids. Germline-derived CDR1 and CDR2 are SEHNR and FQNEAQ (reference sequence). The V end lost 6 bases, the J end lost 0 bases, and 20 bases lay between the germline ends. CDR3 in DNA: TGTGCCAGCAGGCCCCATTTCGGGGACAAAGCTAACTATGGCTACACCTTC. Translating it yields CASRPHFGDKANYGYTF.

The chain recombines TRBV24-1 with TRBJ1-2; TRBD1 matches 7 bases. Germline-derived CDR1 and CDR2 are KGHDR and SFDVKD. V dropped 7 bases and J dropped 6; count of bases not matched to a gene: 13. This CDR3 has 15 residues. CDR3 residues: CATSSRDSRGNGYTF. Written as DNA, the CDR3 is TGTGCCACCAGCTCCCGGGACAGCCGAGGAAATGGCTACACCTTC.

This chain uses TRBV7-8 with TRBJ1-2; D may be TRBD1 (6 bases). V was pared by 3 bases and J by 7 bases, with 18 bases between. This CDR3 is built from 15 residues. Germline lookup yields CDR1 SGHVS and CDR2 FQNEAQ. For the CDR3, the DNA is TGTGCCAGCAGCTTCGAGTTGGCAGGGGCGCGTGGCTACACCTTC. Its protein is CASSFELAGARGYTF.

CDR3 in DNA: TGTGCCAGCAGCGTAGACCAGGGCACTGAAGCTTTCTTT. This gives the protein CASSVDQGTEAFF. The V and J genes are TRBV2 and TRBJ1-1; possible D gene TRBD1, 5 bases. The CDR3 is 13 amino acids. The germline CDR1 and CDR2 sequences are SNHLY and FYNNEI. V lost 6 bases to trimming and J lost 4 bases, with 12 bases between them. Supplemented by reference TRBV2 and TRBJ1-1, the full variable domain reads EPEVTQTPSHQVTQMGQEVILRCVPISNHLYFYWYRQILGQKVEFLVSFYNNEISEKSEIFDDQFSVERPDGSNFTLKIRSTKLEDSAMYFCASSVDQGTEAFFGQGTRLTVV.

The rearrangement joins TRBV6-5 to TRBJ1-1; TRBD1 might be the D (5 bases). Germline values: CDR1 MNHEY, CDR2 SVGAGI. V lost 2 bases to trimming and J lost 5 bases, with 6 bases between them. There are 12 residues in the CDR3. This CDR3 reads CASSYGTTEAFF. Written as DNA, the CDR3 is TGTGCCAGCAGTTACGGGACTACTGAAGCTTTCTTT.

This clone was observed a single time. The CDR3 spells CASGENYGYTF. CDR3 DNA sequence: TGTGCCAGCGGAGAAAACTATGGCTACACCTTC. V and J are TRBV6-5 and TRBJ1-2; D is undetermined. This CDR3 contains 11 residues. Germline loops: CDR1 MNHEY, CDR2 SVGAGI. The germline V and J ends were trimmed by 8 bases and 2 bases, with 6 bases remaining between them.

This clone was seen only a few times. V is TRBV6-5 and J is TRBJ1-1; 9 bases match TRBD1. The germline V gene encodes CDR1 MNHEY and CDR2 SVGAGI. The CDR3 runs 13 residues. The V segment lost 4 bases and the J segment 3 bases; nucleotides outside the gene matches: 0. The CDR3, as DNA: TGTGCCAGCAGTTGGACAGGGGACACTGAAGCTTTCTTT. It is translated as CASSWTGDTEAFF.

The chain recombines TRBV27 with TRBJ2-7; D possibly corresponds to TRBD1 (6 bases). Trimming shortened V by 5 bases and J by 0 bases, and 17 bases separated the two germline ends. CDR3 size: 16 residues. Per the germline V gene, CDR1 is MNHEY and CDR2 is SMNVEV (reference sequence). CDR3 coding DNA: TGTGCCAGCAGTCCCGGCCAGGGGTATAGCTCCTACGAGCAGTACTTC. The encoded protein is CASSPGQGYSSYEQYF.

The chain uses TRBV15 and TRBJ1-2, with a possible D match to TRBD1 (6 bases). The CDR3 extends over 15 amino acids. The germline CDR1 and CDR2 sequences are LNHNV and YYDKDF (reference sequence). Trimming took off 0 bases at V and 4 bases at J, with 12 bases between the two ends. The CDR3 here is CATSRDPGEGYGYTF. The CDR3 bases are TGTGCCACCAGCAGAGATCCAGGGGAGGGCTATGGCTACACCTTC.

The chain employs TRBV7-2 and TRBJ2-1, with a tentative D call TRBD2 (6 bases). CDR1 is SGHTA and CDR2 is FQGNSA in the germline V gene. The CDR3 loop spans 13 amino acids. Trimming cost V 3 bases and J 10 bases, with 13 bases left between them. Here the CDR3 reads CASSFPLAREQFF. CDR3 DNA: TGTGCCAGCAGCTTTCCACTAGCACGGGAGCAGTTCTTC.

Comment on this clone: Distinct nucleotide sequences in the sample also encode this CDR3. J is TRBJ1-1 and V is TRBV19; unclear D gene. Germline CDR1 reads LNHDA; CDR2 reads SQIVND (reference sequence). V lost 2 bases to trimming and J lost 1 base, with 5 bases between them. CDR3 length: 13 amino acids. Written as DNA, the CDR3 is TGTGCCAGTAGTATAACAGCGAACACTGAAGCTTTCTTT. This encodes CASSITANTEAFF. The whole variable domain, filled in from reference TRBV19 and TRBJ1-1, reads DGGITQSPKYLFRKEGQNVTLSCEQNLNHDAMYWYRQDPGQGLRLIYYSQIVNDFQKGDIAEGYSVSREKKESFPLTVTSAQKNPTAFYLCASSITANTEAFFGQGTRLTVV.